A selection of T cell receptor beta chains follows, all from one sample in a study of cytomegalovirus exposure and HLA in healthy donors. Clones were read by immunoSEQ multiplex PCR, and TCRdb kept only the in-frame ones, dropping some. The data contain 100,000 to 120,000 clones, 76% of them singletons. Material: PBMCs. The receptors originated from a man between 40 and 49 years old in good health and CMV-seropositive. CDR3s include the opening cysteine and the closing phenylalanine or tryptophan. D genes are given only for firm matches. Not all rows give a size; the values are once, few, many and, for expanded clones, a class.

DNA: TGTGCCAGCTCACCACTCGGGGGCTCTGGGGCCAACGTCCTGACTTTC; CDR3: CASSPLGGSGANVLTF; J: TRBJ2-6; V: TRBV18; D: -; size: -
DNA: TGTGCCAGCAGCTTTGCGGGGGAAGAGACCCAGTACTTC; CDR3: CASSFAGEETQYF; J: TRBJ2-5; V: TRBV7-9; D: TRBD2; size: -
DNA: TGTGCAAGTCGCTGTCGACAGGGGGTAACAGATACGCAGTATTTT; CDR3: CASRCRQGVTDTQYF; J: TRBJ2-3; V: TRBV12-2; D: -; size: once
DNA: TGTGCCAGTAGTTGGCAGAACTATGGCTACACCTTC; CDR3: CASSWQNYGYTF; J: TRBJ1-2; V: TRBV19; D: -; size: -
DNA: TGTGCCAGCAGCTTGGGGCAGGCCGCAAAGGAATCACCCCTCCACTTT; CDR3: CASSLGQAAKESPLHF; J: TRBJ1-6; V: TRBV7-9; D: -; size: -
DNA: TGTGCCAGCAGCTTTAGGGAATCGGGGATTTACGAGCAGTACTTC; CDR3: CASSFRESGIYEQYF; J: TRBJ2-7; V: TRBV11-3; D: -; size: -
DNA: TGTGCCAGCAGCCCCAGTATCACTATAGATACGCAGTATTTT; CDR3: CASSPSITIDTQYF; J: TRBJ2-3; V: TRBV7-2; D: -; size: -
DNA: TGTGCCAGCAGCCCCGCCTACGAGCAGTACTTC; CDR3: CASSPAYEQYF; J: TRBJ2-7; V: TRBV7-2; D: -; size: -
DNA: TGTGCCTGGAGTGACCAGGGTTCCTCCTATGGCTACACCTTC; CDR3: CAWSDQGSSYGYTF; J: TRBJ1-2; V: TRBV30; D: -; size: -
DNA: TGTGCCAGCAGCTTGTCCGGTCAGCCCCAGCATTTT; CDR3: CASSLSGQPQHF; J: TRBJ1-5; V: TRBV5-4; D: -; size: -
DNA: TGTGCCAGCAGCTTGGAGGGACAGGGGATATACGAGCAGTACTTC; CDR3: CASSLEGQGIYEQYF; J: TRBJ2-7; V: TRBV7-3; D: TRBD1; size: -
DNA: TGTGCCAGCAGTTTAGTAGGGACAGGTTCAAAATTTAAGCAGTTCTTC; CDR3: CASSLVGTGSKFKQFF; J: TRBJ2-1; V: TRBV27; D: TRBD1; size: -
DNA: TGTGCCTGGAGTCGACAGCACTATGGCTACACCTTC; CDR3: CAWSRQHYGYTF; J: TRBJ1-2; V: TRBV30; D: -; size: -
DNA: TGTGCCAGCAGCTTAGGGCAGGGGCTCGGTCAGCCCCAGCATTTT; CDR3: CASSLGQGLGQPQHF; J: TRBJ1-5; V: TRBV7-2; D: -; size: -
DNA: TGTGCCAGCAGCGGCCAACTAGCCTCCAAAGGGAATGAGCAGTTCTTC; CDR3: CASSGQLASKGNEQFF; J: TRBJ2-1; V: TRBV2; D: -; size: -
DNA: TGTGCCAGCAGCTTAGTTCGGTCTAGCGGGAGGAGAGAGACCCAGTACTTC; CDR3: CASSLVRSSGRRETQYF; J: TRBJ2-5; V: TRBV7-2; D: TRBD2; size: -
DNA: TGTGCCAGCAGCGTAGGTAGCGTTGGCACAGATACGCAGTATTTT; CDR3: CASSVGSVGTDTQYF; J: TRBJ2-3; V: TRBV9; D: -; size: once
DNA: TGTGCCTTCACCAGGTCATCCTACGAGCAGTACTTC; CDR3: CAFTRSSYEQYF; J: TRBJ2-7; V: TRBV30; D: -; size: -
DNA: TGCGCCAGCAGCCCGGGACAGCTTAGCAATCAGCCCCAGCATTTT; CDR3: CASSPGQLSNQPQHF; J: TRBJ1-5; V: TRBV4-1; D: TRBD1; size: -
DNA: TGTGCCAGCAGTTACGTCGGACAGGGGGCGCGGAACATTCAGTACTTC; CDR3: CASSYVGQGARNIQYF; J: TRBJ2-4; V: TRBV6-6; D: TRBD1; size: -
DNA: TGCAGCGTTGCAGGAGCGGGGGGGATGCATAGCACAGATACGCAGTATTTT; CDR3: CSVAGAGGMHSTDTQYF; J: TRBJ2-3; V: TRBV29-1; D: TRBD2; size: -
DNA: TGTGCCAGCAGCCATTCGACAGGGGCGCAGCCCCAGCATTTT; CDR3: CASSHSTGAQPQHF; J: TRBJ1-5; V: TRBV7-6; D: TRBD1; size: -
DNA: TGTGCCAGCAGTGAACCAGGGCTTCAGCCCCAGCATTTT; CDR3: CASSEPGLQPQHF; J: TRBJ1-5; V: TRBV6-1; D: -; size: once
DNA: TGTGCCAGCAGGTCTGGACAGGGGGCCATCTATGGCTACACCTTC; CDR3: CASRSGQGAIYGYTF; J: TRBJ1-2; V: TRBV6-1; D: TRBD1; size: -
DNA: TGTGCCAGCAGTGACTCGCCTCCTAGCTACGAGCAGTACTTC; CDR3: CASSDSPPSYEQYF; J: TRBJ2-7; V: TRBV6-4; D: -; size: -
DNA: TGTGCCAGCAGCTTGTTTCCAACGGGGAACAGGGTCCGTAATTCACCCCTCCACTTT; CDR3: CASSLFPTGNRVRNSPLHF; J: TRBJ1-6; V: TRBV5-6; D: -; size: once
DNA: TGTGCCAGCAGCTTCTACGGTGCCGAAAAACTGTTTTTT; CDR3: CASSFYGAEKLFF; J: TRBJ1-4; V: TRBV7-9; D: -; size: -
DNA: TGTGCCAGCAGCTTCCGAGGGGGGAGGGATGAGACCCAGTACTTC; CDR3: CASSFRGGRDETQYF; J: TRBJ2-5; V: TRBV5-4; D: -; size: -
DNA: TGTGCCAGCAGCTCCCTGGTGGGACTCTGGCTTGACACTGAAGCTTTCTTT; CDR3: CASSSLVGLWLDTEAFF; J: TRBJ1-1; V: TRBV11-3; D: -; size: -
DNA: TGTGCCAGCAGCTTTGGGACTAGCGGGAGCTTAATGGTGTTCTTC; CDR3: CASSFGTSGSLMVFF; J: TRBJ2-1; V: TRBV7-9; D: TRBD2; size: few
DNA: TGCGCCAGCAGCCAGTCGGGGGGCGCGACTGAAGCTTTCTTT; CDR3: CASSQSGGATEAFF; J: TRBJ1-1; V: TRBV5-1; D: -; size: -
DNA: TGTGCTAGTCGCTCGGGACAGGGGGCGAATCAGCCCCAGCATTTT; CDR3: CASRSGQGANQPQHF; J: TRBJ1-5; V: TRBV19; D: TRBD1; size: once
DNA: TGTGCCAGCAGCCAGAGGGAGGGGGTCTCCTACAATGAGCAGTTCTTC; CDR3: CASSQREGVSYNEQFF; J: TRBJ2-1; V: TRBV16; D: -; size: once
DNA: TGTGCCAGCAGCCGGGAGGGGACAGGGGTATCCGGGGAGCTGTTTTTT; CDR3: CASSREGTGVSGELFF; J: TRBJ2-2; V: TRBV7-8; D: TRBD1; size: few
DNA: TGTGCCAGCAGCAAAGCGTGGAGGGACGACGAGCAGTACTTC; CDR3: CASSKAWRDDEQYF; J: TRBJ2-7; V: TRBV21-1; D: -; size: -
DNA: TGTGCCAGCAACCTACTTACAGGGGGCGAGCAGTACTTC; CDR3: CASNLLTGGEQYF; J: TRBJ2-7; V: TRBV6-5; D: TRBD1; size: -
DNA: TGCGCCAGCAGCCAAGGGGACAGCGGGGGGGTCTTTGGGCAGTTCTTC; CDR3: CASSQGDSGGVFGQFF; J: TRBJ2-1; V: TRBV4-3; D: TRBD2; size: few
DNA: TGTGCCAGCAGTTTAGGGACAGGGGGCGCTTTCTTT; CDR3: CASSLGTGGAFF; J: TRBJ1-1; V: TRBV27; D: TRBD1; size: -
DNA: TGTGCCAGCAGCTTGGTCGCGGGGCGGGGTAACTATGGCTACACCTTC; CDR3: CASSLVAGRGNYGYTF; J: TRBJ1-2; V: TRBV5-4; D: -; size: once
DNA: TGTGCCAGCAGCCTTCGGACTAGCGGGAGATTGGAGACCCAGTACTTC; CDR3: CASSLRTSGRLETQYF; J: TRBJ2-5; V: TRBV5-8; D: TRBD2; size: -
DNA: TGTGCCAGCAGCTTCGGAGGGACGGGCTACACCTTC; CDR3: CASSFGGTGYTF; J: TRBJ1-2; V: TRBV5-6; D: -; size: -
DNA: TGTGCCAGCAGCCCGCCTAGCGTCGACGAGCAGTACTTC; CDR3: CASSPPSVDEQYF; J: TRBJ2-7; V: TRBV9; D: -; size: -
DNA: TGTGCCAGCACCGAGGGCCCGGATACGCAGTATTTT; CDR3: CASTEGPDTQYF; J: TRBJ2-3; V: TRBV7-9; D: -; size: -
DNA: TGTGCCAGCAGGGGGTGGGGGCGACAGTCTGCAACTAATGAAAAACTGTTTTTT; CDR3: CASRGWGRQSATNEKLFF; J: TRBJ1-4; V: TRBV6-4; D: -; size: -
DNA: TGCGCCAGCAGCCTAGCGGGAGATGAGCAGTTCTTC; CDR3: CASSLAGDEQFF; J: TRBJ2-1; V: TRBV5-1; D: TRBD2; size: -
DNA: TGTGCCAGCAAGCTAACACAGGGGGCGCAAACTGAAGCTTTCTTT; CDR3: CASKLTQGAQTEAFF; J: TRBJ1-1; V: TRBV2; D: TRBD1; size: -
DNA: TGTGCCAGCAGTTACTTACCGGGACAGGGTGTCGATGAGCAGTTCTTC; CDR3: CASSYLPGQGVDEQFF; J: TRBJ2-1; V: TRBV6-5; D: TRBD1; size: few
DNA: TGTGCCAGCAGCCCCTACCCGGCGGCAGGGGGCCAAGGAGGTGAAGCTTTCTTT; CDR3: CASSPYPAAGGQGGEAFF; J: TRBJ1-1; V: TRBV11-2; D: TRBD1; size: -
DNA: TGTGCCAGCAGCTTGCCAGGGTCAGGGGATTCACCCCTCCACTTT; CDR3: CASSLPGSGDSPLHF; J: TRBJ1-6; V: TRBV7-9; D: -; size: -
DNA: TGTGCCAGCAGTATCGCAGCGGGGTCTGGAAACACCATATATTTT; CDR3: CASSIAAGSGNTIYF; J: TRBJ1-3; V: TRBV6-5; D: -; size: -
DNA: TGTGCCAGAAGCTTGGGTTTTATCAGGCAGGGGGATGAAAAACTGTTTTTT; CDR3: CARSLGFIRQGDEKLFF; J: TRBJ1-4; V: TRBV5-3; D: TRBD1; size: -